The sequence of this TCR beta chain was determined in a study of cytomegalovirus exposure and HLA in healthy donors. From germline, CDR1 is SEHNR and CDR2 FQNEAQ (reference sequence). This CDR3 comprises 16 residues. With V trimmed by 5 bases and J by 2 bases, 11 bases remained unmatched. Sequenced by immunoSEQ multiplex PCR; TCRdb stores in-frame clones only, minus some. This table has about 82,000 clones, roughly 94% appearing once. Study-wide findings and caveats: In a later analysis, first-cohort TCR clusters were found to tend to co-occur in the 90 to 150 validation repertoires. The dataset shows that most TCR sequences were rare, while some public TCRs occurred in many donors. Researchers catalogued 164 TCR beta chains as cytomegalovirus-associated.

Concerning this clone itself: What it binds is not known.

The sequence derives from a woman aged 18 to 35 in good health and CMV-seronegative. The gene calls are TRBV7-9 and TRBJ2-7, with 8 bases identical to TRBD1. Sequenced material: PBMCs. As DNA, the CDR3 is TGTGCCAGCAGCCCGATCAGGGGGCCAATAACCTACGAGCAGTACTTC. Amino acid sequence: CASSPIRGPITYEQYF.